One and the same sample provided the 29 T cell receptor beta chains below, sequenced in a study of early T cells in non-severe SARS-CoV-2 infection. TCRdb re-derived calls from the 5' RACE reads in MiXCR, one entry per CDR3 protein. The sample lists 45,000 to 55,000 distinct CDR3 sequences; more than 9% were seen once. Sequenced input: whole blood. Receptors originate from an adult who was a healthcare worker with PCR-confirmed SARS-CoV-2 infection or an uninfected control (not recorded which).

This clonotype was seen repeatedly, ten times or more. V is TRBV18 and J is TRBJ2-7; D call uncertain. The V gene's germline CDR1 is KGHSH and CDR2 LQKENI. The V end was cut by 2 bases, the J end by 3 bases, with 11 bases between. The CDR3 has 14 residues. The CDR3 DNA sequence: TGTGCCAGCTCACCAGGTACCCAAGTCTACGAGCAGTACTTC. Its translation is CASSPGTQVYEQYF.

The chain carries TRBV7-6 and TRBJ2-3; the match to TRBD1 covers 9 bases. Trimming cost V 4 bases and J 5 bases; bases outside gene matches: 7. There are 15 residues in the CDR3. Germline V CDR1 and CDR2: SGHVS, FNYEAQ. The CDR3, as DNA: TGTGCCAGCAGCTCTCGGACAGGGGCGGGAGATACGCAGTATTTT. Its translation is CASSSRTGAGDTQYF.

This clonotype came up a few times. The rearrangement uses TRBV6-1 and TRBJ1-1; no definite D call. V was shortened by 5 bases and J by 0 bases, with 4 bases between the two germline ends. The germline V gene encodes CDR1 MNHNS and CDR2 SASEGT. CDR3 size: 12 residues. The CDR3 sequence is CASSYMNTEAFF. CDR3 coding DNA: TGTGCCAGCAGTTACATGAACACTGAAGCTTTCTTT.

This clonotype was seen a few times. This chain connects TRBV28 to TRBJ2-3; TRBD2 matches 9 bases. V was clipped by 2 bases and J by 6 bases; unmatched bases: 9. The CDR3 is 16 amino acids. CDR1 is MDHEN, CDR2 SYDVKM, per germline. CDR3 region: CASSLGLAGRSDTQYF. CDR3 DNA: TGTGCCAGCAGTTTAGGGCTAGCGGGGCGTAGTGATACGCAGTATTTT.

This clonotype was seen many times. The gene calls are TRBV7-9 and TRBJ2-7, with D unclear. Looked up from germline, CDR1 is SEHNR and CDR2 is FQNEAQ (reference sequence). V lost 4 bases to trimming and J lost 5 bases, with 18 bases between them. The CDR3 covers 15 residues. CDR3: CASSSGTATADEQYF. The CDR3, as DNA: TGTGCCAGCAGCTCCGGTACGGCCACGGCGGACGAGCAGTACTTC.

CDR3 DNA sequence: TGCGCCAGTGGGACTAGCGGGAGCGGCACAGATACGCAGTATTTT. Protein sequence: CASGTSGSGTDTQYF. The gene calls are TRBV5-1 and TRBJ2-3; 14 bases fit TRBD2. V lost 8 bases to trimming and J lost 1 base; unmatched junction nucleotides: 3. This CDR3 has 15 amino acids. The germline V gene encodes CDR1 SGHRS and CDR2 YFSETQ.

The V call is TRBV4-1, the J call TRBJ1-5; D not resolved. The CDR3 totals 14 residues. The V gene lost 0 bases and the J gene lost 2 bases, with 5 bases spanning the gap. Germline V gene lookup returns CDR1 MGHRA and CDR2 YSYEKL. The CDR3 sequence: CASSQDPRNQPQHF. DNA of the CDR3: TGCGCCAGCAGCCAAGACCCCCGCAATCAGCCCCAGCATTTT.

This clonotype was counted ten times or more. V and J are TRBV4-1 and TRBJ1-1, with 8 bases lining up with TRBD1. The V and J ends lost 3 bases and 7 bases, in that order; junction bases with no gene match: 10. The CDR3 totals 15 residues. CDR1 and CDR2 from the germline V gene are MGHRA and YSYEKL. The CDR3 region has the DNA TGCGCCAGCAGCCAGAGCTCTCAGGGGGCGGGTGAAGCTTTCTTT. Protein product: CASSQSSQGAGEAFF.

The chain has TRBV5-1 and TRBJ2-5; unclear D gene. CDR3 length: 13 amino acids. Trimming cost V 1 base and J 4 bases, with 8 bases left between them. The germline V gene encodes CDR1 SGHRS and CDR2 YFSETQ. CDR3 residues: CASSLRHGETQYF. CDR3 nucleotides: TGCGCCAGCAGCTTGCGGCACGGAGAGACCCAGTACTTC. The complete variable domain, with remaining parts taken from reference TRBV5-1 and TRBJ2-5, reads KAGVTQTPRYLIKTRGQQVTLSCSPISGHRSVSWYQQTPGQGLQFLFEYFSETQRNKGNFPGRFSGRQFSNSRSEMNVSTLELGDSALYLCASSLRHGETQYFGPGTRLLVL.

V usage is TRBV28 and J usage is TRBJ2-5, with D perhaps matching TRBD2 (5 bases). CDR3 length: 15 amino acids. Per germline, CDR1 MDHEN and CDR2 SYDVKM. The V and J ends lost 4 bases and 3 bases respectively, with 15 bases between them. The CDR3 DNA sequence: TGTGCCAGCAGTTCCCCCCGGAGCGGAAAAGAGACCCAGTACTTC. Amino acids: CASSSPRSGKETQYF. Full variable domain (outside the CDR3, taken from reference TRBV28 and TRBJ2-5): DVKVTQSSRYLVKRTGEKVFLECVQDMDHENMFWYRQDPGLGLRLIYFSYDVKMKEKGDIPEGYSVSREKKERFSLILESASTNQTSMYLCASSSPRSGKETQYFGPGTRLLVL.

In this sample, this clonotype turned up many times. For the CDR3, the DNA is TGCGCCAGCAGCCAAGTCTTCAGGGGGCAGTACAATGAGCAGTTCTTC. Protein product: CASSQVFRGQYNEQFF. V gene TRBV4-1 combines with J gene TRBJ2-1; the match to TRBD1 covers 8 bases. The V gene end was trimmed by 1 base and the J gene end by 4 bases; junction bases not matched to a gene: 6. The germline V gene has CDR1 MGHRA and CDR2 YSYEKL. The length of the CDR3 is 16 residues.

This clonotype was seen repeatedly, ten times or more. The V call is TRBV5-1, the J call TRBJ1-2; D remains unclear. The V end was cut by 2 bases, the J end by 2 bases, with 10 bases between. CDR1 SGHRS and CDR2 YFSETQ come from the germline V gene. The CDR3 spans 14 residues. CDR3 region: CASSLGRTNYGYTF. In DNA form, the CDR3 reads TGCGCCAGCAGCTTAGGCAGGACCAACTATGGCTACACCTTC.

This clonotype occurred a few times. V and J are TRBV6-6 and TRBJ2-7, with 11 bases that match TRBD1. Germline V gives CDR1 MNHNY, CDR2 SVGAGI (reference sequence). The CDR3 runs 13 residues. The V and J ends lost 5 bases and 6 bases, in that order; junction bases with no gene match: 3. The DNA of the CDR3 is TGTGCCAGCAGTGCCGGGACAGGGGGCGAGCAGTACTTC. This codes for CASSAGTGGEQYF.

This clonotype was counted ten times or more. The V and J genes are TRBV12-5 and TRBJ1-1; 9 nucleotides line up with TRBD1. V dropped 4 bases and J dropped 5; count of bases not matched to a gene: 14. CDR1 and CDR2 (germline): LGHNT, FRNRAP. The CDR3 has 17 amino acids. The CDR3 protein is CASGSLRDRASRTEAFF. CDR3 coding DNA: TGTGCTAGTGGTTCGCTCCGGGACAGGGCAAGCCGGACTGAAGCTTTCTTT.

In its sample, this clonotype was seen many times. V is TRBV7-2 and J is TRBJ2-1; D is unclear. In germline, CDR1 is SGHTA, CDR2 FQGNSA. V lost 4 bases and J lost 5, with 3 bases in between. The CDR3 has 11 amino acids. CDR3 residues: CASSSDNEQFF. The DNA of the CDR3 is TGTGCCAGCAGCTCGGACAATGAGCAGTTCTTC.

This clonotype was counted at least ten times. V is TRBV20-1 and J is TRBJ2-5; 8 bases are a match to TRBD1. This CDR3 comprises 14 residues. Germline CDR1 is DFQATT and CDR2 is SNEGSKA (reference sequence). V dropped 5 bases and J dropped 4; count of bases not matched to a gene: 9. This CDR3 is CSASPRGRRETQYF. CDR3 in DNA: TGCAGTGCTTCCCCCAGGGGGCGCCGAGAGACCCAGTACTTC.

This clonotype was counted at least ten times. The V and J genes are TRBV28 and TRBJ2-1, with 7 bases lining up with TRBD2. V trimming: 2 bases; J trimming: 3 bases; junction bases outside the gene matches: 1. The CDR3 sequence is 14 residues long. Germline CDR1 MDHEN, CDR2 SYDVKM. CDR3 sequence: CASSLLADYNEQFF. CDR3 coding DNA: TGTGCCAGCAGTTTACTAGCGGACTACAATGAGCAGTTCTTC.

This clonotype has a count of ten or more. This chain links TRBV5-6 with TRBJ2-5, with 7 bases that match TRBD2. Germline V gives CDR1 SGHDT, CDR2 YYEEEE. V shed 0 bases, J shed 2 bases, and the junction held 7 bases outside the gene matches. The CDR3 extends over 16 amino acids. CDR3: CASSLVGGGTQETQYF. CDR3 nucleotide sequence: TGTGCCAGCAGCTTGGTTGGCGGGGGAACGCAAGAGACCCAGTACTTC.

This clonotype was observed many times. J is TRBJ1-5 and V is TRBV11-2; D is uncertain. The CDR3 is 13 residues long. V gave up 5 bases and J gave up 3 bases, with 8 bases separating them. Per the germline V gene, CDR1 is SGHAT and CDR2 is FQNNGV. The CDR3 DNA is TGTGCCAGCAGCAGGACCATCAATCAGCCCCAGCATTTT. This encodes CASSRTINQPQHF. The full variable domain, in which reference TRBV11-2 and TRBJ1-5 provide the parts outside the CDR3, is EAGVAQSPRYKIIEKRQSVAFWCNPISGHATLYWYQQILGQGPKLLIQFQNNGVVDDSQLPKDRFSAERLKGVDSTLKIQPAKLEDSAVYLCASSRTINQPQHFGDGTRLSIL.

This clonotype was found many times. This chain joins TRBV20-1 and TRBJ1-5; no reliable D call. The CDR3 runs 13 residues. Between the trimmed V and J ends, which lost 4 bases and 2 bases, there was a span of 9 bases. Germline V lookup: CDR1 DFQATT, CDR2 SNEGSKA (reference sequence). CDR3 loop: CSAIGCGNQPQHF. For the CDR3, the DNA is TGCAGTGCTATCGGGTGTGGCAATCAGCCCCAGCATTTT.

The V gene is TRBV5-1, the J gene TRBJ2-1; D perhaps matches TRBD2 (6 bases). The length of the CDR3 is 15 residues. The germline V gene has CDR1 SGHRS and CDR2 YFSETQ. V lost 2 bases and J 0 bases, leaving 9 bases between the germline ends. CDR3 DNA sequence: TGCGCCAGCAGCTTAAGGCGGGACTCCTACAATGAGCAGTTCTTC. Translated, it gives CASSLRRDSYNEQFF. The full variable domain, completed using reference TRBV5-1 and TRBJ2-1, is KAGVTQTPRYLIKTRGQQVTLSCSPISGHRSVSWYQQTPGQGLQFLFEYFSETQRNKGNFPGRFSGRQFSNSRSEMNVSTLELGDSALYLCASSLRRDSYNEQFFGPGTRLTVL.

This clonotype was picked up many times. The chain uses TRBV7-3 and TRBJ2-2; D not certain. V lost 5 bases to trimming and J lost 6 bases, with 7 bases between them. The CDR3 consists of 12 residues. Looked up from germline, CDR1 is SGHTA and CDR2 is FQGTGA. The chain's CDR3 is CASSTSPGELFF. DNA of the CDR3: TGTGCCAGCAGCACCAGCCCCGGGGAGCTGTTTTTT. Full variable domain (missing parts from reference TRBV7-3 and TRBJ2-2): GAGVSQTPSNKVTEKGKYVELRCDPISGHTALYWYRQSLGQGPEFLIYFQGTGAADDSGLPNDRFFAVRPEGSVSTLKIQRTERGDSAVYLCASSTSPGELFFGEGSRLTVL.

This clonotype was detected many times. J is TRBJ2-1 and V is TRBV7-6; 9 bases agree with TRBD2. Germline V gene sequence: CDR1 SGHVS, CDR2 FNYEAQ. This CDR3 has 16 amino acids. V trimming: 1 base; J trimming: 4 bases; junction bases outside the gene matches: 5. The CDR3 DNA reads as TGTGCCAGCAGCTTAGGGGCCAGCGGGGGGTACAATGAGCAGTTCTTC. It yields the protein CASSLGASGGYNEQFF. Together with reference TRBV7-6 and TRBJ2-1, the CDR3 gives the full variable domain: GAGVSQSPRYKVTKRGQDVALRCDPISGHVSLYWYRQALGQGPEFLTYFNYEAQQDKSGLPNDRFSAERPEGSISTLTIQRTEQRDSAMYRCASSLGASGGYNEQFFGPGTRLTVL.

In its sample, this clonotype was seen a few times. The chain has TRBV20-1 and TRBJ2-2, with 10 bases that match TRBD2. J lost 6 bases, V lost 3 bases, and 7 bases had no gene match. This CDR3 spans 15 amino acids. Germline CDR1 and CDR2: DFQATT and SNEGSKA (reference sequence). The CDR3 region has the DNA TGCAGTGCTAGCCTAGCGGGAGCAGTTCCCGGGGAGCTGTTTTTT. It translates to CSASLAGAVPGELFF.

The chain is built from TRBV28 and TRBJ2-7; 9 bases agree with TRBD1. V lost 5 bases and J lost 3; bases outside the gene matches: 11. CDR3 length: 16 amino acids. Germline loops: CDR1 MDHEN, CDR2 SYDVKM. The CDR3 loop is CASSTVGGQGIYEQYF. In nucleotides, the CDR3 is TGTGCCAGCAGTACGGTAGGGGGACAGGGAATCTACGAGCAGTACTTC.

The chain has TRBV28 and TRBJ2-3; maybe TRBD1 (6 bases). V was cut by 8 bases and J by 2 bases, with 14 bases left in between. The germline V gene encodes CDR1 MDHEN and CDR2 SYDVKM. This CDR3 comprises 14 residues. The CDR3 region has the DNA TGTGCCAGCGGCTACAGGGATCCCACAGATACGCAGTATTTT. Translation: CASGYRDPTDTQYF.

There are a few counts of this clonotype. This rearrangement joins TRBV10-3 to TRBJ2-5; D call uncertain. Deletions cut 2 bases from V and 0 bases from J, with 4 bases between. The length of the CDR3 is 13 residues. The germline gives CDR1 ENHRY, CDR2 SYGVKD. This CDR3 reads CAISEADQETQYF. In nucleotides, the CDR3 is TGTGCCATCAGTGAGGCAGACCAAGAGACCCAGTACTTC.

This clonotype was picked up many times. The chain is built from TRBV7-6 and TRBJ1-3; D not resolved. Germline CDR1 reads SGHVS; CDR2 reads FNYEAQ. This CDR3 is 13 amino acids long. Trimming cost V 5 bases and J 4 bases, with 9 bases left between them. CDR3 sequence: CASSPAPGNTIYF. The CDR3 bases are TGTGCCAGCAGCCCAGCCCCCGGAAACACCATATATTTT.

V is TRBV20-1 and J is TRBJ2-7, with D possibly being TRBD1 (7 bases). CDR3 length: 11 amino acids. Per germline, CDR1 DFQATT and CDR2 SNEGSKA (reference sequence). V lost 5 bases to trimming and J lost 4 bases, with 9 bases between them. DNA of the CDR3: TGCAGTGCTCAGGGGGGTTACGAGCAGTACTTC. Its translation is CSAQGGYEQYF.